This entry lists 3 T cell receptor beta chains sequenced from one sample in a study of blood T cell repertoires in COVID-19. Sequenced by immunoSEQ multiplex PCR; TCRdb stores in-frame clones only, minus some. This table has some 74,000 clones, approximately 79% appearing once. Sequenced: peripheral blood. These receptors originate from a woman aged 50 to 60 with acute or convalescent COVID-19.

The chain recombines TRBV7-8 with TRBJ1-2; 9 nucleotides match TRBD1. V gave up 3 bases and J gave up 4 bases; unmatched junction bases: 12. Germline V gene lookup returns CDR1 SGHVS and CDR2 FQNEAQ. The CDR3 spans 17 residues. CDR3 protein: CASSLGLPGQGSYGYTF. The CDR3 nucleotides are TGTGCCAGCAGCTTGGGACTGCCGGGACAGGGAAGCTATGGCTACACCTTC.

V is TRBV7-8 and J is TRBJ1-5; 7 nucleotides match TRBD1. Germline CDR1 reads SGHVS; CDR2 reads FQNEAQ. Trimming took 2 bases from V and 3 from J; bases not matched to a gene: 4. The CDR3 extends over 15 amino acids. This chain's CDR3 is CASSLMGQPNQPQHF. CDR3 DNA sequence: TGTGCCAGCAGCTTAATGGGACAGCCCAATCAGCCCCAGCATTTT. Looking up the rest from reference TRBV7-8 and TRBJ1-5 gives the full variable domain: GAGVSQSPRYKVAKRGQDVALRCDPISGHVSLFWYQQALGQGPEFLTYFQNEAQLDKSGLPSDRFFAERPEGSVSTLKIQRTQQEDSAVYLCASSLMGQPNQPQHFGDGTRLSIL.

The rearrangement uses TRBV19 and TRBJ1-5, with TRBD1 identical over 9 bases. The V and J ends lost 6 bases and 6 bases, in that order; junction bases with no gene match: 6. Germline CDR1 reads LNHDA; CDR2 reads SQIVND (reference sequence). CDR3 length: 14 residues. CDR3: CASSETGGSQPQHF. CDR3 DNA: TGTGCCAGTAGCGAGACAGGGGGAAGTCAGCCCCAGCATTTT.